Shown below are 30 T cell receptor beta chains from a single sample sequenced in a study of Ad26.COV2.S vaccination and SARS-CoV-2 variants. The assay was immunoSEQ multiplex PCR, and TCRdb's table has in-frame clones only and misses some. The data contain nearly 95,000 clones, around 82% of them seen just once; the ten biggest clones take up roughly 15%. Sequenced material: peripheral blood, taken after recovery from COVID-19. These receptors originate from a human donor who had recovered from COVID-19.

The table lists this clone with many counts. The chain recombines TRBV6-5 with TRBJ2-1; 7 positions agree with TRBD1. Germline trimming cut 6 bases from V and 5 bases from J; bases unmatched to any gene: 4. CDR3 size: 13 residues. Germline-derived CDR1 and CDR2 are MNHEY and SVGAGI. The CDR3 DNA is TGTGCCAGCAGGAACAGGGGTAACAATGAGCAGTTCTTC. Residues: CASRNRGNNEQFF.

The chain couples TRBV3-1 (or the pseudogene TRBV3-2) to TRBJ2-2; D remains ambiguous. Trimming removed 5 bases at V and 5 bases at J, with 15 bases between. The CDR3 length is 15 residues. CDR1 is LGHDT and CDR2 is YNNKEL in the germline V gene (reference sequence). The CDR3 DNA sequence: TGTGCCAGCAGCGAAGGACCTATGTTGACCGGGGAGCTGTTTTTT. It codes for CASSEGPMLTGELFF.

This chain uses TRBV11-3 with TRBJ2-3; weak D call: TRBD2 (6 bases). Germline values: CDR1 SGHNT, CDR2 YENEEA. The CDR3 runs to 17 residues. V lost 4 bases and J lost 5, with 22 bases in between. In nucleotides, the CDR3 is TGTGCCAGCAGCTCAGGACCGGAGGGCCATGGTGAAGATACGCAGTATTTT. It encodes CASSSGPEGHGEDTQYF. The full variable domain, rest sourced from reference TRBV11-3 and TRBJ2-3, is EAGVVQSPRYKIIEKKQPVAFWCNPISGHNTLYWYLQNLGQGPELLIRYENEEAVDDSQLPKDRFSAERLKGVDSTLKIQPAELGDSAVYLCASSSGPEGHGEDTQYFGPGTRLTVL.

This chain's CDR3 is CASIGFRGAYYGYTF. The CDR3 coding sequence is TGTGCCAGTATAGGATTCAGGGGCGCGTACTATGGCTACACCTTC. V and J are TRBV19 and TRBJ1-2, with D possibly matching TRBD1 (6 bases). Trimming stripped 7 bases from V and 3 bases from J, with 18 bases between. The CDR3 loop spans 15 amino acids. Germline CDR1 LNHDA, CDR2 SQIVND (reference sequence).

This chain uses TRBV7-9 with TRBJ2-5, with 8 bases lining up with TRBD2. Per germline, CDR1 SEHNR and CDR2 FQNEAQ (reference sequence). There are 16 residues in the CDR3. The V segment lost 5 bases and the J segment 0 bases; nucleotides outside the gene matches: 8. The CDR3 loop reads CASSHRLARYQETQYF. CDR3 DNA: TGTGCCAGCAGCCATAGACTAGCGCGGTACCAAGAGACCCAGTACTTC.

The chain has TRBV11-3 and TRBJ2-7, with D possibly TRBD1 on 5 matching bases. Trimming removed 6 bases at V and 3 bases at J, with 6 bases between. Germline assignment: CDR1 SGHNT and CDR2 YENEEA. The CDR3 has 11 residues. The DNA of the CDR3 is TGTGCCAGCAGGGACATCTACGAGCAGTACTTC. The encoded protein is CASRDIYEQYF.

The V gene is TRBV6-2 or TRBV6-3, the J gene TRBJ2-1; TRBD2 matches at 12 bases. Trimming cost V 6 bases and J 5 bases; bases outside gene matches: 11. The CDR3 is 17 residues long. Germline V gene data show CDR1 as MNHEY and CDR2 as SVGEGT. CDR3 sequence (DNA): TGTGCCAGCAGCCCGCGAGCCCCTAGCGGGAGGGACAATGAGCAGTTCTTC. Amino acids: CASSPRAPSGRDNEQFF.

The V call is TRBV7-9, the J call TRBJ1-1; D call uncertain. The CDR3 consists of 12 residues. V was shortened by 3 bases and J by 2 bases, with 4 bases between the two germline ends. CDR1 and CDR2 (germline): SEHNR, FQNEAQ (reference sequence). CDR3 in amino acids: CASSFDNTEAFF. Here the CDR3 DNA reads TGTGCCAGCAGCTTTGATAACACTGAAGCTTTCTTT.

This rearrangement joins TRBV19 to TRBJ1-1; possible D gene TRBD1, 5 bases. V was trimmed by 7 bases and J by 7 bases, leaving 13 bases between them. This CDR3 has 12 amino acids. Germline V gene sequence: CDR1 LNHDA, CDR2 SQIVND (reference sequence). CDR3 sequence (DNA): TGTGCCAGTACCGATGAAAGGGGTGAAGCTTTCTTT. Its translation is CASTDERGEAFF.

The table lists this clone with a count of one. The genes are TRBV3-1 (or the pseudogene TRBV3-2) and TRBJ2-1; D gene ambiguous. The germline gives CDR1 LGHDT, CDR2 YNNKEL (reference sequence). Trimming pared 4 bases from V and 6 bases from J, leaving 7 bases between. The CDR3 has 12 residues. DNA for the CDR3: TGTGCCAGCAGCCTGGTGAGCAATGAGCAGTTCTTC. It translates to CASSLVSNEQFF.

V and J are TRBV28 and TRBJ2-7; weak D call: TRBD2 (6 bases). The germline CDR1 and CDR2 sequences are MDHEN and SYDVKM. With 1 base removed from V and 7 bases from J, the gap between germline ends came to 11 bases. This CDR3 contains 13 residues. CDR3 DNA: TGTGCCAGCAGTTTATTTCGTAGCGGAGAGCAGTACTTC. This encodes CASSLFRSGEQYF. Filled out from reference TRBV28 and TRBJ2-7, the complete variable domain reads DVKVTQSSRYLVKRTGEKVFLECVQDMDHENMFWYRQDPGLGLRLIYFSYDVKMKEKGDIPEGYSVSREKKERFSLILESASTNQTSMYLCASSLFRSGEQYFGPGTRLTVT.

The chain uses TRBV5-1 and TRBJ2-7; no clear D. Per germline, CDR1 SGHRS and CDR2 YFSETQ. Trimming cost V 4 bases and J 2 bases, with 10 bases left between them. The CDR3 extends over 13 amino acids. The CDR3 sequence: CASSDGPTYEQYF. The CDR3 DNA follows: TGCGCCAGCAGCGACGGCCCTACCTACGAGCAGTACTTC.

The CDR3: CASSLPGLNYGYTF. Here the CDR3 DNA reads TGTGCCAGCAGTTTGCCGGGTCTGAACTATGGCTACACCTTC. This chain uses TRBV28 with TRBJ1-2, with D hard to call. Germline-derived CDR1 and CDR2 are MDHEN and SYDVKM. CDR3 length: 14 amino acids. Trimming pared 3 bases from V and 2 bases from J, leaving 10 bases between.

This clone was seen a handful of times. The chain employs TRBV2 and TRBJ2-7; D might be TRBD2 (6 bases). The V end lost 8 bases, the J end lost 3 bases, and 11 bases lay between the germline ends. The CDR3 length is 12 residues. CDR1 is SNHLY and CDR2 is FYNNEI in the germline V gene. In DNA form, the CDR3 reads TGTGCCAGCGGTCCGGACTACTACGAGCAGTACTTC. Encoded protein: CASGPDYYEQYF.

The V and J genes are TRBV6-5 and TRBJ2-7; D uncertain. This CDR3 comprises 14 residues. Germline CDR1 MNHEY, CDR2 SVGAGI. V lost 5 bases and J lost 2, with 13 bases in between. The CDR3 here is CASSPIGRPYEQYF. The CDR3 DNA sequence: TGTGCCAGCAGTCCCATTGGCCGGCCCTACGAGCAGTACTTC.

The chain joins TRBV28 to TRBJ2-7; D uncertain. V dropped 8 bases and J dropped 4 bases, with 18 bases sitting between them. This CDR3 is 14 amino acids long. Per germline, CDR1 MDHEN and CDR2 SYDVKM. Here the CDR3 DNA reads TGTGCCAGCCGACCGCATGGAGACCTTTACGAGCAGTACTTC. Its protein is CASRPHGDLYEQYF.

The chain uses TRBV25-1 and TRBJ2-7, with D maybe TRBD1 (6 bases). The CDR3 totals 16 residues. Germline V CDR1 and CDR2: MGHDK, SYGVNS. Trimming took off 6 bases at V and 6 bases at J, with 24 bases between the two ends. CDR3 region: CASREASGGPKGEQYF. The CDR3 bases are TGTGCCAGCAGAGAGGCGTCTGGGGGCCCTAAGGGCGAGCAGTACTTC.

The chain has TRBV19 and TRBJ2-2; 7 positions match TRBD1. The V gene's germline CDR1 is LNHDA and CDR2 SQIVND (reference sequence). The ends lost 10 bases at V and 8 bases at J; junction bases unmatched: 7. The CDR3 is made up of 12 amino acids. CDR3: CAISTGSGELFF. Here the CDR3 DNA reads TGTGCCATCTCGACAGGGTCTGGGGAGCTGTTTTTT.

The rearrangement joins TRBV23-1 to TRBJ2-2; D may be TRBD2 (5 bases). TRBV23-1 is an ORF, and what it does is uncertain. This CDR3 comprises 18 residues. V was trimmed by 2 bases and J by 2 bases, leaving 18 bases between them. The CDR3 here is CASSQRLWTDANTGELFF. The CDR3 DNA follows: TGCGCCAGCAGTCAAAGACTATGGACGGACGCTAACACCGGGGAGCTGTTTTTT.

The CDR3 sequence is CSVRGRPGNTGELFF. The CDR3 bases are TGCAGCGTCAGGGGGCGCCCCGGGAACACCGGGGAGCTGTTTTTT. V gene TRBV29-1 combines with J gene TRBJ2-2, with TRBD1 matching 8 bases. V lost 6 bases, J lost 1 base, and 7 bases stayed unmatched. Germline CDR1 is SQVTM and CDR2 is ANQGSEA. This CDR3 is built from 15 residues.

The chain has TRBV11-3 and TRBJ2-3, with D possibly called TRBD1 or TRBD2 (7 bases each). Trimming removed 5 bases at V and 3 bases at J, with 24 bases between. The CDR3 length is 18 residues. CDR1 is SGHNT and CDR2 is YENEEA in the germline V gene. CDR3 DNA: TGTGCCAGCAGCCCCGCCGTTGGGAGGGGGCAAGGGACAGATACGCAGTATTTT. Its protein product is CASSPAVGRGQGTDTQYF. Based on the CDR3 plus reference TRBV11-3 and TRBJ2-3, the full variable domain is EAGVVQSPRYKIIEKKQPVAFWCNPISGHNTLYWYLQNLGQGPELLIRYENEEAVDDSQLPKDRFSAERLKGVDSTLKIQPAELGDSAVYLCASSPAVGRGQGTDTQYFGPGTRLTVL.

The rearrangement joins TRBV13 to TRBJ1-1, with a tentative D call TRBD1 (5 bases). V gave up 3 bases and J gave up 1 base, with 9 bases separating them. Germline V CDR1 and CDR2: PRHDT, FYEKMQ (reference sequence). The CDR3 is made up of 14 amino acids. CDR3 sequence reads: CASSFGGKNTEAFF. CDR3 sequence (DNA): TGTGCCAGCAGCTTCGGGGGGAAGAACACTGAAGCTTTCTTT.

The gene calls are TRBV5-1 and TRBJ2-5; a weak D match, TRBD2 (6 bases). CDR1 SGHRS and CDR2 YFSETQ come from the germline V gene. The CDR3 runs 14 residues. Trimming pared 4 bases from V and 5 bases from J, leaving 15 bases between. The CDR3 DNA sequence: TGCGCCAGCAGCCCAGGAGGAGGGGTGGAGACCCAGTACTTC. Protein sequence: CASSPGGGVETQYF.

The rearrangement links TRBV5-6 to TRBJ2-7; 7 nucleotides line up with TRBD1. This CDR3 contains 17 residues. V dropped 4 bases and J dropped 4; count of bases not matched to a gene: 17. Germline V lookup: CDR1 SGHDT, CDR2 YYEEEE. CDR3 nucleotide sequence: TGTGCCAGCAGCCTAGGGACAGCTCTTCAAATAGTTTACGAGCAGTACTTC. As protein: CASSLGTALQIVYEQYF.

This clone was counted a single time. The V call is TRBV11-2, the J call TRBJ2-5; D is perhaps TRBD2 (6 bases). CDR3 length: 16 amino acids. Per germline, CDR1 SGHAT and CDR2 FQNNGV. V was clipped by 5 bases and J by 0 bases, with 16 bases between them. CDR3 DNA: TGTGCCAGCAGCCTGGGGACTGGGGGGTACCAAGAGACCCAGTACTTC. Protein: CASSLGTGGYQETQYF.

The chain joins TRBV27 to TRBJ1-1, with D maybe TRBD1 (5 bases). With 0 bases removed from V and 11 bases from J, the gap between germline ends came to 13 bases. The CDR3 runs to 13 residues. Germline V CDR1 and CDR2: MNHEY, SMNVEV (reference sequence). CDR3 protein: CASSLSPGQGAFF. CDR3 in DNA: TGTGCCAGCAGTTTATCGCCAGGGCAAGGGGCTTTCTTT.

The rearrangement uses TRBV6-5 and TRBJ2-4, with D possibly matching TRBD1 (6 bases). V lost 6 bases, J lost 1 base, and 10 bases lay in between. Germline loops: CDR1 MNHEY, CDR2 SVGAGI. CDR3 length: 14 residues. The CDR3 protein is CASSRGPAKNIQYF. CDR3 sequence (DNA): TGTGCCAGCAGCAGGGGTCCGGCCAAAAACATTCAGTACTTC.

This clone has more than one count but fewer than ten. CDR3 sequence (DNA): TGTGCCAGCAGTTTACTGGGCTCGAGCTCCTACAATGAGCAGTTCTTC. It encodes CASSLLGSSSYNEQFF. The gene calls are TRBV27 and TRBJ2-1; the D is unclear. The germline V gene encodes CDR1 MNHEY and CDR2 SMNVEV (reference sequence). Trimming took 2 bases from V and 0 from J, leaving 11 bases between them. The CDR3 consists of 16 residues.

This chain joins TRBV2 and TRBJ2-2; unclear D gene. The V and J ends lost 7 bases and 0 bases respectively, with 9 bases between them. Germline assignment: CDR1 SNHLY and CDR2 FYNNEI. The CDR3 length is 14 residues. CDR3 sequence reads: CASIYGSNTGELFF. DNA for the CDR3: TGTGCCAGCATTTACGGGTCGAACACCGGGGAGCTGTTTTTT.

This chain's CDR3 is CASSDPQGTGELFF. CDR3 nucleotides: TGTGCCAGCTCAGACCCTCAGGGCACCGGGGAGCTGTTTTTT. J is TRBJ2-2 and V is TRBV18; TRBD1 might be the D (5 bases). Germline CDR1 KGHSH, CDR2 LQKENI. Trimming pared 5 bases from V and 4 bases from J, leaving 11 bases between. The CDR3 spans 14 residues.